This TCR beta chain appears in the sequencing data of a study of blood T cell repertoires in COVID-19 (TCRdb year 2020). For context, the study as a whole: The collaborator samples originated in the United States, Italy and Spain and spanned the acute and convalescent phases of COVID-19. The prospective study material was composed of cDNA or gDNA derived from T cells, B-cell-depleted T cells, or PBMCs. Deeply sampled blood TCRbeta repertoires from subjects exposed to, actively infected with, or recovered from COVID-19 were included in the dataset. The repertoires were released in a freely available public database intended as a resource for research on the immune response to SARS-CoV-2. Samples came from the ongoing ImmuneRACE study (first 160 participants) plus 1,254 subjects from 6 global collaborators. Nearly every sample came with metadata listing a de-identified subject ID, COVID-19 status, age in years and sex. Where HLA class I and class II types were available, the types were taken from metadata supplied by the sample provider, not from assay-based typing. Paper-wide results and their limitations: The amount of clinical and demographic metadata varied by source and participant and was provided uncurated.

Concerning this clone: No antigen is known for it. It has no much larger one-base neighbor in the sample; base qualities were not kept.

Participants in the prospective study were enrolled through a virtual design, were aged about 18 to 90 years, and lived in under 25 United States geographic areas. In the prospective study, participants were assigned to cohorts based on the clinical history participants reported in a screening survey and a study questionnaire. ImmuneRACE Cohort 3 recovered participants were defined by two consecutive negative NP/OP PCR tests, healthcare professional clearance, or symptom resolution. In the prospective study, mobile phlebotomists collected whole blood, serum and a nasopharyngeal or oropharyngeal swab from each participant. Over an approximately 2-month period, participants in the prospective study had the option of providing additional blood draws and questionnaires. Prospective study blood samples were shipped either frozen or at room temperature before DNA extraction. TCRbeta CDR3 regions were amplified from genomic DNA using the immunoSEQ Assay, a bias-controlled multiplex PCR. Processing in the source paper ran as follows. The number of nucleated cells in each sample was estimated by amplification of reference gene primers within the assay. To quantify the absolute abundance of each unique TCRbeta CDR3 rearrangement, sequence reads were collapsed and filtered. For each sample, productive Simpson clonality was calculated by taking the square root of Simpson's diversity index across productive rearrangements. TCRdb re-hosts the immuneACCESS table, in-frame sequences only. Its copies lack some clones; in the studies checked, an unresolved V gene accounts for under half of them, and the cause for the rest is not known. V and J calls and clone size are as listed in that table; D and trimming were resolved from the DNA. This sample holds roughly 300,000 clones; roughly 87% were observed only once. The biggest ten clones account for under 1.3% of the sample.

The CDR3 holds 14 amino acids from the cysteine to the phenylalanine. The sequence is cut down to CDR3 DNA, 42 bases in frame from base 1. Looking up the germline V gene yields CDR1 SGHRS and CDR2 YFSETQ. A distance of 12 bases separates the germline ends of V and J, which lose 4 bases and 2 bases respectively. The V and J genes are TRBV5-1 and TRBJ2-5, with no confident D gene call. Source material: PBMCs or T cells enriched from blood (not recorded which). This sequence originates from a woman aged 25 to 39 who had recovered from COVID-19. The DNA sequence follows: TGCGCCAGCAGCGACGTGTCCGGGCAAGAGACCCAGTACTTC. This yields the protein CASSDVSGQETQYF.